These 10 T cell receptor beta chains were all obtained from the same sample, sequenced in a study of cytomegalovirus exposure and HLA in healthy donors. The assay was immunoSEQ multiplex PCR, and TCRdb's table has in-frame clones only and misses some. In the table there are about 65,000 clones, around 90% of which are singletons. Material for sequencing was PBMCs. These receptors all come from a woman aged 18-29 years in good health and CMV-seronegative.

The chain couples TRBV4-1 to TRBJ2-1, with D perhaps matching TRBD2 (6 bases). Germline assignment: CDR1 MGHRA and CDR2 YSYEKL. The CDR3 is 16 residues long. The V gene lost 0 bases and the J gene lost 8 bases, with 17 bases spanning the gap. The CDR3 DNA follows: TGCGCCAGCAGCCAAGAGCTGAGCGGGCCGACGTATGAGCAGTTCTTC. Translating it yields CASSQELSGPTYEQFF.

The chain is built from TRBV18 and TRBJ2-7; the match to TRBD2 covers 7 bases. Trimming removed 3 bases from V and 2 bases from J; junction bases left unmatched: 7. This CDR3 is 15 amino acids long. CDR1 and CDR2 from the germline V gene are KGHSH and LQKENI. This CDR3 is CASSPGGGIAYEQYF. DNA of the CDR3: TGTGCCAGCTCACCCGGGGGAGGGATAGCCTACGAGCAGTACTTC. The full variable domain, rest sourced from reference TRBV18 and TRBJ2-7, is NAGVMQNPRHLVRRRGQEARLRCSPMKGHSHVYWYRQLPEEGLKFMVYLQKENIIDESGMPKERFSAEFPKEGPSILRIQQVVRGDSAAYFCASSPGGGIAYEQYFGPGTRLTVT.

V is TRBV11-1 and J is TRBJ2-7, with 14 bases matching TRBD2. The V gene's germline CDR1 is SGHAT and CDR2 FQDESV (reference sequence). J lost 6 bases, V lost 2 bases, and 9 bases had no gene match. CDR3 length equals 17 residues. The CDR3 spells CASSLSGLAGDEPEQYF. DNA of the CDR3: TGTGCCAGCAGCTTATCGGGACTAGCGGGAGACGAACCCGAGCAGTACTTC.

As DNA, the CDR3 is TGTGCCAGCAGTCCGGGGGGCCAGCGGGTTATCGGCTATGGCTACACCTTC. Translating it yields CASSPGGQRVIGYGYTF. This chain joins TRBV28 and TRBJ1-2; maybe TRBD1 (6 bases). Germline V lookup: CDR1 MDHEN, CDR2 SYDVKM. CDR3 length: 17 residues. V gave up 5 bases and J gave up 4 bases, with 23 bases separating them.

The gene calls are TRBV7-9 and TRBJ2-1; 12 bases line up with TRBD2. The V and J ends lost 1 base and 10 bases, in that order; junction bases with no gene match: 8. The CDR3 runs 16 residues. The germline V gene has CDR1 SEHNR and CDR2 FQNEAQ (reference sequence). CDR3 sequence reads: CASSLGGASGRAEQFF. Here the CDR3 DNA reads TGTGCCAGCAGCTTAGGAGGGGCTAGCGGGAGGGCGGAGCAGTTCTTC.

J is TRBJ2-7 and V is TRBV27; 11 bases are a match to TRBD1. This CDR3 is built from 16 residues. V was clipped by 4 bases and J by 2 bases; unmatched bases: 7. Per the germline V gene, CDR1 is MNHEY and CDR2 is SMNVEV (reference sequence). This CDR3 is CASSWVGGQGAYEQYF. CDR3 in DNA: TGTGCCAGCAGTTGGGTCGGGGGACAGGGGGCCTACGAGCAGTACTTC.

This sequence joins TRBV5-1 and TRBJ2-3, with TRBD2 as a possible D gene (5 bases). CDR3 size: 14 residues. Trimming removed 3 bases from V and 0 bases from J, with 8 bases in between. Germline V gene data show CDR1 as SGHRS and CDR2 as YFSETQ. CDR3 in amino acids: CASSWAGSTDTQYF. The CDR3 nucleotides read TGCGCCAGCAGCTGGGCGGGTAGCACAGATACGCAGTATTTT.

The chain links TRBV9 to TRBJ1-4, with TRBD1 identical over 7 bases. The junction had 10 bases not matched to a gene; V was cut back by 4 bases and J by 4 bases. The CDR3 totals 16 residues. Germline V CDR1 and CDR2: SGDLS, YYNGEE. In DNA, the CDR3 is TGTGCCAGCAGCCCACAAGAGGGACAGCTTAATGAAAAACTGTTTTTT. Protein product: CASSPQEGQLNEKLFF.

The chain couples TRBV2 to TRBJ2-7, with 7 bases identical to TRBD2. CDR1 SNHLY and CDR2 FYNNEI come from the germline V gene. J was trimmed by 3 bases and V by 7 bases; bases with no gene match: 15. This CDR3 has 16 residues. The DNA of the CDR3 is TGTGCCAGCACCCAACCCGGCCAAGCGGGGATCTACGAGCAGTACTTC. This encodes CASTQPGQAGIYEQYF. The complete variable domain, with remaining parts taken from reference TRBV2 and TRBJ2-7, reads EPEVTQTPSHQVTQMGQEVILRCVPISNHLYFYWYRQILGQKVEFLVSFYNNEISEKSEIFDDQFSVERPDGSNFTLKIRSTKLEDSAMYFCASTQPGQAGIYEQYFGPGTRLTVT.

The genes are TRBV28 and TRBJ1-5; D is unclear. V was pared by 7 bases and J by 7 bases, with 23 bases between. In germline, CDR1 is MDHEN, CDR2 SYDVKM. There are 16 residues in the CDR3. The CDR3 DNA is TGTGCCAGCAACTCACAGCGGCTCGCGGGTAACCAGCCCCAGCATTTT. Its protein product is CASNSQRLAGNQPQHF.